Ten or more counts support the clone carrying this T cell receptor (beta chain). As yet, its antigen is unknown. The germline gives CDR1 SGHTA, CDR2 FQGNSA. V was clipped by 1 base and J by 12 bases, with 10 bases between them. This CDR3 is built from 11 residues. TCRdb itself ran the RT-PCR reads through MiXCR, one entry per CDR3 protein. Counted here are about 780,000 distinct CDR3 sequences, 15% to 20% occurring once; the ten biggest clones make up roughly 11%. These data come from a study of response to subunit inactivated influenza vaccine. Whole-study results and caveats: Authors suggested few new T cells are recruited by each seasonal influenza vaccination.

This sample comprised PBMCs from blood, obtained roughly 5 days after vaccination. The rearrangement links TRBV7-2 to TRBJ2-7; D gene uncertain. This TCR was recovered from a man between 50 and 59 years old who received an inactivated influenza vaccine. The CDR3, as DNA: TGTGCCAGCAGCTTAGGTGGCAGACTGTACTTC. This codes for CASSLGGRLYF.